The clone carrying this T cell receptor (beta chain) turned up a few times. Its antigen is as yet unknown. TCRdb re-analysed the 5' RACE reads in MiXCR, keeping a single row per CDR3 protein. The sample holds about 430,000 distinct CDR3 sequences, 18% seen once. V lost 6 bases and J 5 bases, leaving 19 bases between the germline ends. The CDR3 has 15 residues. The sample is drawn from a study of T-cell memory formation after mild COVID-19. Study-level information: TCR clusters mostly belonged to single donors.

Study-wide results and limits: Some SARS-CoV-2-responding clones were already detected in memory before infection.

Sequenced input: PBMCs or a T cell subset sorted from them (not recorded which). This chain joins TRBV12-3 or TRBV12-4 and TRBJ2-5; D uncertain. The TCR comes from a young man who had mild COVID-19 (a few samples of this study predate the infection). Cell type and time point are not known. CDR3 in amino acids: CASSRSEVASETQYF. For the CDR3, the DNA is TGTGCCAGCAGCCGATCTGAGGTCGCAAGTGAGACCCAGTACTTC.